Each of the 5 T cell receptor beta chains below was sequenced from the same sample in a study of blood T cells in healthy people across ages. For the second PCR, which ran for roughly 6 to 12 cycles, a sample-barcoded 5' primer and a J-beta primer mix were used. Using its own MiXCR run on the 5' RACE reads, TCRdb lists one record per CDR3 protein. Seen here are about 290,000 distinct CDR3 sequences, roughly a quarter observed once, and the top ten hold approximately 30%. The sequencing sample was made of blood. The receptors stem from a woman in her 70s in good health.

The rearrangement links TRBV18 to TRBJ2-7; 7 bases are a match to TRBD1. Germline V gene sequence: CDR1 KGHSH, CDR2 LQKENI. V lost 3 bases to trimming and J lost 3 bases; unmatched junction nucleotides: 8. The CDR3 consists of 15 residues. CDR3 sequence (DNA): TGTGCCAGCTCACCCCCAGGACAGGACAACTACGAGCAGTACTTC. Translating it yields CASSPPGQDNYEQYF.

This clonotype has a handful of counts. The chain links TRBV18 to TRBJ1-2; the D is unclear. The CDR3 length is 15 residues. V was clipped by 0 bases and J by 4 bases, with 12 bases between them. Germline V CDR1 and CDR2: KGHSH, LQKENI. CDR3 in DNA: TGTGCCAGCTCACCACCGGGAGTAAAAAGCTATGGCTACACCTTC. Residues: CASSPPGVKSYGYTF. Complete variable domain (other parts from reference TRBV18 and TRBJ1-2): NAGVMQNPRHLVRRRGQEARLRCSPMKGHSHVYWYRQLPEEGLKFMVYLQKENIIDESGMPKERFSAEFPKEGPSILRIQQVVRGDSAAYFCASSPPGVKSYGYTFGSGTRLTVV.

This clonotype has only a few counts. The genes are TRBV4-1 and TRBJ1-5, with D uncertain. With 0 bases removed from V and 1 base from J, the gap between germline ends came to 10 bases. The CDR3 covers 16 residues. Per the germline V gene, CDR1 is MGHRA and CDR2 is YSYEKL. As DNA, the CDR3 is TGCGCCAGCAGCCAAGATGGACTTCAAAGCAATCAGCCCCAGCATTTT. It codes for CASSQDGLQSNQPQHF.

As for this clonotype: Just one base apart from a much larger clone, this may be a read error. The chain uses TRBV3-1 and TRBJ1-4, with no clear D. The CDR3 extends over 14 amino acids. V dropped 5 bases and J dropped 8 bases, with 15 bases sitting between them. Germline V lookup: CDR1 LGHDT, CDR2 YNNKEL (reference sequence). CDR3 residues: CASSSTRVMEKLFF. The CDR3 coding sequence is TGTGCCAGCAGCTCTACTAGGGTCATGGAAAAACTGTTTTTT.

This clonotype was seen at least ten times. The chain has TRBV10-3 and TRBJ1-3; D is ambiguous. Germline CDR1 and CDR2: ENHRY and SYGVKD. The CDR3 runs to 14 residues. The germline V and J ends were trimmed by 3 bases and 0 bases, with 6 bases remaining between them. The CDR3 is CAISEATSGNTIYF. In nucleotides, the CDR3 is TGTGCCATCAGTGAAGCGACCTCTGGAAACACCATATATTTT.